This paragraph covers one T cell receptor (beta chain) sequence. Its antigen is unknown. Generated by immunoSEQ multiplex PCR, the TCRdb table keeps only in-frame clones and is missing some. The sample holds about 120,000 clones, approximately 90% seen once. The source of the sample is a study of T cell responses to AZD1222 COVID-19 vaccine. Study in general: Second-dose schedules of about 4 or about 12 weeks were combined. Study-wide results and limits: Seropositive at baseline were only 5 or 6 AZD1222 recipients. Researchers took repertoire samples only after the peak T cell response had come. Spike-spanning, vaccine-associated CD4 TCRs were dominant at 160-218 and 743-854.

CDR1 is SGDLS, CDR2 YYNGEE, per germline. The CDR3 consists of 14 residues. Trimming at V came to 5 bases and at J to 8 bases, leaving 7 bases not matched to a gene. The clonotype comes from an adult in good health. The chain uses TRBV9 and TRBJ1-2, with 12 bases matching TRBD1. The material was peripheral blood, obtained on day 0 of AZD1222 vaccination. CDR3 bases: TGTGCCAGCAGTGGACGGGACAGGGGGCGAGGCTACACCTTC. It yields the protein CASSGRDRGRGYTF.